This T cell receptor (beta chain) was observed in a study of cytomegalovirus exposure and HLA in healthy donors. Findings and limits, study-wide: A later analysis found that most CMV-associated TCR beta chains appeared HLA-restricted. The study put under 200 TCR beta chains on its list as cytomegalovirus-associated. TCR beta sequences reportedly predicted most subjects' HLA-A and HLA-B alleles accurately. Available immune exposure information was restricted to CMV serostatus only.

CDR1 and CDR2 (germline): SGHAT, FQNNGV. The CDR3 has 15 amino acids. The ends lost 4 bases at V and 4 bases at J; junction bases unmatched: 10. This clone is a singleton in its sample. Its target is not known. The PCR was carried out with 60 Vbeta primers and 13 Jbeta primers. Sequenced by immunoSEQ multiplex PCR; TCRdb stores in-frame clones only, minus some. The repertoire holds roughly 100,000 clones, with around 75% as singletons. The V gene is TRBV11-2, the J gene TRBJ2-7, with 7 bases lining up with TRBD1. Specimen: PBMCs. The clonotype comes from a man aged 35-49 years in good health and CMV-seronegative. CDR3 sequence reads: CASSYLRDRGYEQYF. CDR3 in DNA: TGTGCCAGCAGCTACTTAAGGGACAGAGGATACGAGCAGTACTTC.